The 25 T cell receptor beta chains reported below all come from one sample, sequenced in a study of PD-L1 blockade in urothelial cancer. The time point was: pretreatment peripheral blood. Sequenced by immunoSEQ multiplex PCR; TCRdb stores in-frame clones only, minus some. Of tens of thousands of clones detected, 84% appear once; the ten largest clones hold around a tenth. The sequences come from PBMCs, collected around atezolizumab (anti-PD-L1) treatment. These receptors all stem from a woman in her 70s with urothelial cancer.

The rearrangement uses TRBV5-1 and TRBJ2-1; D gene unclear. Trimming left V 4 bases short and J 6 bases short, with 14 bases between. The germline V gene encodes CDR1 SGHRS and CDR2 YFSETQ. This CDR3 is built from 14 residues. CDR3 in amino acids: CASSPPVPSNEQFF. In DNA form, the CDR3 reads TGCGCCAGCAGCCCTCCTGTCCCGAGCAATGAGCAGTTCTTC.

The chain combines TRBV5-6 with TRBJ2-1; D gene ambiguous. The germline V and J ends were trimmed by 0 bases and 4 bases, with 11 bases remaining between them. Looked up from germline, CDR1 is SGHDT and CDR2 is YYEEEE. The CDR3 runs to 15 residues. The CDR3, as DNA: TGTGCCAGCAGCTTGGAGCAGGATTGGTACAATGAGCAGTTCTTC. Its protein is CASSLEQDWYNEQFF.

The rearrangement uses TRBV27 and TRBJ2-2; 10 bases match TRBD2. Germline V gene lookup returns CDR1 MNHEY and CDR2 SMNVEV (reference sequence). CDR3 length equals 17 residues. V gave up 1 base and J gave up 7 bases; unmatched junction bases: 9. CDR3 DNA sequence: TGTGCCAGCAGTTTATTCGGCCTAGCGGGAGCGGGCGGGGAGCTGTTTTTT. Protein sequence: CASSLFGLAGAGGELFF.

The V and J genes are TRBV2 and TRBJ2-3, with TRBD2 identical over 8 bases. Germline V gives CDR1 SNHLY, CDR2 FYNNEI. CDR3 length equals 16 residues. V lost 5 bases to trimming and J lost 1 base; unmatched junction nucleotides: 8. CDR3 amino acids: CASSPGLSGGTDTQYF. The CDR3, as DNA: TGTGCCAGCAGTCCTGGCCTTAGCGGGGGCACAGATACGCAGTATTTT.

The chain combines TRBV19 with TRBJ2-5, with 8 bases fitting TRBD2. Germline assignment: CDR1 LNHDA and CDR2 SQIVND (reference sequence). CDR3 length: 15 amino acids. Trimming removed 4 bases from V and 3 bases from J; junction bases left unmatched: 7. CDR3 residues: CASSNDRAGEETQYF. CDR3 bases: TGTGCCAGTAGTAACGACAGAGCGGGGGAAGAGACCCAGTACTTC.

This chain links TRBV5-1 with TRBJ1-4; D is unclear. The CDR3 totals 15 residues. The ends were cut back, 2 bases at V and 0 bases at J, with 8 bases in the middle. The germline V gene encodes CDR1 SGHRS and CDR2 YFSETQ. CDR3 in amino acids: CASSFDTATNEKLFF. CDR3 bases: TGCGCCAGCAGCTTCGACACCGCAACTAATGAAAAACTGTTTTTT. The full variable domain, with the rest looked up from reference TRBV5-1 and TRBJ1-4, is KAGVTQTPRYLIKTRGQQVTLSCSPISGHRSVSWYQQTPGQGLQFLFEYFSETQRNKGNFPGRFSGRQFSNSRSEMNVSTLELGDSALYLCASSFDTATNEKLFFGSGTQLSVL.

This rearrangement joins TRBV2 to TRBJ2-7, with 7 bases that match TRBD2. After removal of 7 bases from V and 3 bases from J, the junction contained 6 bases not matched to a gene. CDR1 and CDR2 (germline): SNHLY, FYNNEI. This CDR3 contains 13 residues. The CDR3 nucleotides read TGTGCCAGCAAGGGGAGGGCGCTCTACGAGCAGTACTTC. Protein product: CASKGRALYEQYF.

The V and J genes are TRBV5-1 and TRBJ1-2, with D tentatively TRBD1 (5 bases). Germline V gives CDR1 SGHRS, CDR2 YFSETQ. V gave up 4 bases and J gave up 5 bases, with 12 bases separating them. The CDR3 has 13 amino acids. The CDR3 nucleotides read TGCGCCAGCAGCCCTCAGGAGGGGTATGGCTACACCTTC. Translated, it gives CASSPQEGYGYTF.

The CDR3 is CASSVGPNTDTQYF. Here the CDR3 DNA reads TGTGCCAGCAGCGTAGGGCCAAACACAGATACGCAGTATTTT. This chain connects TRBV9 to TRBJ2-3; D remains unclear. Per the germline V gene, CDR1 is SGDLS and CDR2 is YYNGEE. The CDR3 is 14 residues long. Trimming removed 0 bases from V and 2 bases from J, with 7 bases in between.

Only a few counts were recorded for this clone. CDR3 loop: CASSYGVGQGDYGYTF. The DNA for the CDR3 is TGTGCCAGCAGTTACGGGGTGGGACAGGGAGACTATGGCTACACCTTC. The V and J genes are TRBV6-6 and TRBJ1-2; TRBD1 aligns across 9 bases. With V trimmed by 2 bases and J by 3 bases, 7 bases remained unmatched. CDR3 length: 16 residues. Looked up from germline, CDR1 is MNHNY and CDR2 is SVGAGI (reference sequence).

The V gene is TRBV7-9, the J gene TRBJ1-2; 8 positions match TRBD1. Germline V gene lookup returns CDR1 SEHNR and CDR2 FQNEAQ (reference sequence). V shed 1 base and J 7 bases; nucleotides not matched to a gene: 5. This CDR3 comprises 14 residues. As DNA, the CDR3 is TGTGCCAGCAGCTTAGGGTTGGACAGGGCTGGCTACACCTTC. As protein: CASSLGLDRAGYTF. The full variable domain, completed using reference TRBV7-9 and TRBJ1-2, is DTGVSQNPRHKITKRGQNVTFRCDPISEHNRLYWYRQTLGQGPEFLTYFQNEAQLEKSRLLSDRFSAERPKGSFSTLEIQRTEQGDSAMYLCASSLGLDRAGYTFGSGTRLTVV.

This clone was picked up one time. The chain uses TRBV30 and TRBJ2-7; no reliable D call. Trimming removed 3 bases at V and 4 bases at J, with 7 bases between. This CDR3 has 11 amino acids. Germline V gene lookup returns CDR1 GTSNPN and CDR2 SVGIG (reference sequence). This chain's CDR3 is CAWRYRYEQYF. CDR3 sequence (DNA): TGTGCCTGGAGGTACAGATACGAGCAGTACTTC.

V usage is TRBV7-2 and J usage is TRBJ2-7, with TRBD1 matching 9 bases. CDR1 and CDR2 (germline): SGHTA, FQGNSA. The CDR3 sequence is 12 residues long. V dropped 5 bases and J dropped 6; count of bases not matched to a gene: 2. For the CDR3, the DNA is TGTGCCAGCAGCCGGGACAGGGCCGAGCAGTACTTC. As protein: CASSRDRAEQYF.

The gene calls are TRBV6-1 and TRBJ1-5, with 9 bases fitting TRBD1. V was pared by 10 bases and J by 7 bases, with 8 bases of the junction left unmatched. Germline-derived CDR1 and CDR2 are MNHNS and SASEGT. This CDR3 contains 13 residues. The CDR3 reads CATDRGEGQPQHF. DNA of the CDR3: TGTGCCACCGACAGGGGGGAAGGGCAGCCCCAGCATTTT.

The gene calls are TRBV11-2 and TRBJ1-1; tentatively, D is TRBD1 (6 bases). The CDR3 covers 14 residues. Germline V gives CDR1 SGHAT, CDR2 FQNNGV. Deletions cut 1 base from V and 9 bases from J, with 15 bases between. The CDR3 loop reads CASSLGAQGRKAFF. The CDR3 bases are TGTGCCAGCAGCTTAGGGGCACAGGGTCGTAAAGCTTTCTTT.

This chain connects TRBV7-3 to TRBJ2-1, with D possibly TRBD2 on 5 matching bases. The germline CDR1 and CDR2 sequences are SGHTA and FQGTGA. V was shortened by 4 bases and J by 7 bases, with 11 bases between the two germline ends. The CDR3 covers 13 residues. This CDR3 reads CASSYLEGNEQFF. CDR3 nucleotides: TGTGCCAGCAGCTATCTCGAGGGAAATGAGCAGTTCTTC.

For the CDR3, the DNA is TGTGCCAGCAGCTCAACTAGCACCTACGAGCAGTACTTC. Translated: CASSSTSTYEQYF. The chain employs TRBV7-9 and TRBJ2-7; a weak D match, TRBD2 (6 bases). The ends were cut back, 4 bases at V and 2 bases at J, with 9 bases in the middle. This CDR3 region has 13 residues. CDR1 SEHNR and CDR2 FQNEAQ come from the germline V gene (reference sequence).

For this clone: One junction end disagrees with the germline gene, perhaps due to a read error. The rearrangement uses TRBV5-1 and TRBJ2-7; 11 positions agree with TRBD1. There are 15 residues in the CDR3. Germline lookup yields CDR1 SGHRS and CDR2 YFSETQ. CDR3: CASTLWGTGGREQYF. The CDR3 nucleotides read TGCGCCAGCACCTTGTGGGGGACAGGGGGGCGAGAGCAGTACTTC. Based on the CDR3 plus reference TRBV5-1 and TRBJ2-7, the full variable domain is KAGVTQTPRYLIKTRGQQVTLSCSPISGHRSVSWYQQTPGQGLQFLFEYFSETQRNKGNFPGRFSGRQFSNSRSEMNVSTLELGDSALYLCASTLWGTGGREQYFGPGTRLTVT.

V gene TRBV5-4 combines with J gene TRBJ2-3, with D perhaps TRBD2 (6 bases). V was shortened by 4 bases and J by 4 bases, with 13 bases between the two germline ends. This CDR3 comprises 14 residues. CDR1 SGHNT and CDR2 YYREEE come from the germline V gene (reference sequence). CDR3 loop: CASSAGGGSDTQYF. The CDR3 nucleotides read TGTGCCAGCAGCGCCGGAGGAGGGTCAGATACGCAGTATTTT.

DNA for the CDR3: TGTGCCAGCAGCCCACAACAGGGGGTAAGCTACGAGCAGTACTTC. Translation gives CASSPQQGVSYEQYF. The V gene is TRBV6-1, the J gene TRBJ2-7; 8 positions agree with TRBD1. The V segment lost 6 bases and the J segment 3 bases; nucleotides outside the gene matches: 10. The CDR3 has 15 residues. Per germline, CDR1 MNHNS and CDR2 SASEGT.

The J gene is TRBJ1-2, the V gene TRBV5-1, with D uncertain. Trimming removed 4 bases at V and 8 bases at J, with 24 bases between. Germline CDR1 reads SGHRS; CDR2 reads YFSETQ. This CDR3 is built from 16 residues. In DNA form, the CDR3 reads TGCGCCAGCAGCGCTGATACACCCGACAAAGCGGGAGGCTACACCTTC. Translation gives CASSADTPDKAGGYTF.

This clone was seen a few times. The V gene is TRBV7-8, the J gene TRBJ2-2, with a weak D call TRBD2 (5 bases). The CDR3 is 17 amino acids. V lost 1 base and J lost 0, with 12 bases in between. Germline values: CDR1 SGHVS, CDR2 FQNEAQ. CDR3: CASSLVGFGTNTGELFF. The CDR3 DNA follows: TGTGCCAGCAGCTTAGTGGGGTTCGGGACGAACACCGGGGAGCTGTTTTTT.

This clone was seen a single time. J is TRBJ2-1 and V is TRBV2, with TRBD2 matching over 9 bases. The germline V gene has CDR1 SNHLY and CDR2 FYNNEI. The CDR3 loop spans 14 amino acids. V was pared by 6 bases and J by 7 bases, with 7 bases of the junction left unmatched. The CDR3 DNA reads TGTGCCAGCAGCCCGGGACTAGCTTTAAATGAGCAGTTCTTC. Translated: CASSPGLALNEQFF.

CDR3 DNA sequence: TGCGCCAGCAGGGTACAGGGGACAGTGAACACTGAAGCTTTCTTT. This translates into CASRVQGTVNTEAFF. The V call is TRBV5-1, the J call TRBJ1-1, with TRBD1 matching over 7 bases. CDR3 length equals 15 residues. The germline gives CDR1 SGHRS, CDR2 YFSETQ. Trimming at V came to 5 bases and at J to 0 bases, leaving 7 bases not matched to a gene.

V gene TRBV5-6 combines with J gene TRBJ2-5; the D gene is possibly TRBD1 (5 bases). CDR1 is SGHDT, CDR2 YYEEEE, per germline. V was cut by 2 bases and J by 5 bases, with 16 bases left in between. The CDR3 loop spans 15 amino acids. CDR3 coding DNA: TGTGCCAGCAGCTTTGTTCAGGGTCCTTGGGAGACCCAGTACTTC. The encoded protein is CASSFVQGPWETQYF.